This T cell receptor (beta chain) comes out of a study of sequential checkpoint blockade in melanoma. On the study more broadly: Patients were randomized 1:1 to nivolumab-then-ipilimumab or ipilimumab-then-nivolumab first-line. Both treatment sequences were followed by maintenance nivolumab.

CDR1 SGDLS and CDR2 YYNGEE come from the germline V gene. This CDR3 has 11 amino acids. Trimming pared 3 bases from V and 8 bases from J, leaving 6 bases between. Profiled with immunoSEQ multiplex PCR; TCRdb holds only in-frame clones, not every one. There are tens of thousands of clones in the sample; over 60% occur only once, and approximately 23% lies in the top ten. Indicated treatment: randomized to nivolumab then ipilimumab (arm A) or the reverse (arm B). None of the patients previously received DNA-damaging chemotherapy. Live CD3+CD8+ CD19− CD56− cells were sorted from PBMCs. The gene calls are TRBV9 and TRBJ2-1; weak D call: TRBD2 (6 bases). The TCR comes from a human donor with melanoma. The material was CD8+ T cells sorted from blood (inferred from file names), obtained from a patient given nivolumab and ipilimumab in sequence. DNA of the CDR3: TGTGCCAGCAGCGCGGGAGATGAGCAGTTCTTC. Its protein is CASSAGDEQFF.